A selection of T cell receptor beta chains follows, all from one sample in a study of CD8 T cells in Susac syndrome. TCRdb independently ran MiXCR on the immunoSEQ multiplex PCR reads; one entry per CDR3 protein. The sample lists about 140,000 distinct CDR3 sequences, approximately 95% occurring once. The sequenced material came from CD4+ T cells from PBMCs. These receptors came from a human donor with Susac syndrome. Each CDR3 is given with its conserved first and last residue. Fields, in order: D gene, clone size, J gene, CDR3 length, V gene, CDR3 protein, CDR3 DNA. The D gene is left open where the match is weak. Clone size is shown for a subset of rows, as once, few, many or a class of expanded clone.

>TRBD1|NA|TRBJ2-7|12|TRBV20-1
CSARDSLPEQYF
TGCAGTGCCCGGGACAGCCTCCCCGAGCAGTACTTC
>TRBD1|NA|TRBJ1-1|15|TRBV20-1
CSAMGQGKMDTEAFF
TGCAGTGCTATGGGACAGGGGAAAATGGACACTGAAGCTTTCTTT
>TRBD1|NA|TRBJ1-1|15|TRBV5-1
CASSTLQGRNTEAFF
TGCGCCAGCAGCACGTTACAGGGGAGGAACACTGAAGCTTTCTTT
>NA|once|TRBJ1-4|14|TRBV7-9
CASSLAPAGEKLFF
TGTGCCAGCAGCTTAGCTCCAGCTGGAGAAAAACTGTTTTTT
>NA|NA|TRBJ1-1|12|TRBV29-1
CSVERGGAEAFF
TGCAGCGTTGAACGGGGGGGGGCTGAAGCTTTCTTT
>TRBD1|NA|TRBJ1-3|15|TRBV30
CAWSARGLRGNTIYF
TGTGCCTGGAGTGCCAGGGGGCTACGTGGAAACACCATATATTTT
>TRBD2|NA|TRBJ2-2|14|TRBV6-4
CASSDGRDTGELFF
TGTGCCAGCAGTGACGGGAGGGACACCGGGGAGCTGTTTTTT
>NA|NA|TRBJ2-2|14|TRBV24-1
CATSVEADTGELFF
TGTGCCACCAGTGTGGAGGCGGACACCGGGGAGCTGTTTTTT
>NA|NA|TRBJ2-5|13|TRBV20-1
CSAEEGYQETQYF
TGCAGTGCGGAGGAGGGGTACCAAGAGACCCAGTACTTC
>NA|NA|TRBJ1-3|15|TRBV28
CASSLSGGAGNTIYF
TGTGCCAGCAGTTTAAGCGGTGGGGCTGGAAACACCATATATTTT
>TRBD2|NA|TRBJ2-1|15|TRBV27
CASSFLAGSYNEQFF
TGTGCCAGCAGTTTTCTAGCGGGAAGCTACAATGAGCAGTTCTTC
>NA|NA|TRBJ2-7|14|TRBV4-1
CASSPGRGTYEQYF
TGCGCCAGCAGCCCCGGGCGAGGAACCTACGAGCAGTACTTC
>TRBD2|NA|TRBJ2-7|15|TRBV9
CASSPRLAASGEQYF
TGTGCCAGCAGCCCCCGACTAGCCGCGTCTGGCGAGCAGTACTTC
>NA|NA|TRBJ1-5|13|TRBV7-2
CASGRDRNQPQHF
TGTGCCAGCGGCAGGGATAGGAATCAGCCCCAGCATTTT
>TRBD1|NA|TRBJ1-2|15|TRBV28
CASSFELTGGRGYTF
TGTGCCAGCAGTTTTGAGTTAACAGGGGGCAGGGGCTACACCTTC
>TRBD1|NA|TRBJ2-7|13|TRBV6-6
CAISGTGIYEQYF
TGTGCCATCTCCGGGACAGGAATCTACGAGCAGTACTTC
>NA|NA|TRBJ2-2|16|TRBV13
CASSLIVGPGTGELFF
TGTGCCAGCAGCTTAATAGTGGGGCCGGGCACCGGGGAGCTGTTTTTT
>TRBD2|NA|TRBJ2-3|14|TRBV20-1
CSARDPAGADTQYF
TGCAGTGCTAGAGATCCGGCGGGGGCAGATACGCAGTATTTT
>TRBD1|NA|TRBJ1-2|13|TRBV27
CASSLSTGVGYTF
TGTGCCAGCAGTTTATCGACAGGGGTCGGCTACACCTTC
>NA|NA|TRBJ2-3|14|TRBV20-1
CSARAPKSPDTQYF
TGCAGTGCTAGAGCGCCTAAGAGCCCAGATACGCAGTATTTT
>NA|NA|TRBJ1-2|14|TRBV15
CATSRDLKGSGYTF
TGTGCCACCAGCAGAGATCTTAAGGGGAGCGGCTACACCTTC
>TRBD2|NA|TRBJ2-3|15|TRBV7-3
CASSWGLAGTDTQYF
TGTGCCAGCAGCTGGGGACTAGCGGGCACAGATACGCAGTATTTT